The 28 T cell receptor beta chains given below trace back to one sample, sequenced in a study of cytomegalovirus exposure and HLA in healthy donors. Use of 60 Vbeta and 13 Jbeta primers characterized the PCR. TCRdb's table, derived via immunoSEQ multiplex PCR, lists solely in-frame clones and lacks some. This table holds fewer than 150,000 clones, 76% found once. The sample taken for sequencing was PBMCs. Receptor source: a man aged 18-30 years in good health and CMV-seronegative.

The table lists this clone with a few counts. The J gene is TRBJ1-3, the V gene TRBV4-2; 7 positions agree with TRBD1. Germline loops: CDR1 LGHNA, CDR2 YNFKEQ. V lost 5 bases to trimming and J lost 0 bases; unmatched junction nucleotides: 4. The CDR3 extends over 15 amino acids. The CDR3 sequence: CASSLQGTSGNTIYF. CDR3 nucleotides: TGTGCCAGCAGCTTACAGGGGACCTCTGGAAACACCATATATTTT.

This rearrangement joins TRBV2 to TRBJ2-5; 10 bases are shared with TRBD2. The CDR3 has 15 amino acids. The J segment lost 5 bases and the V segment lost 6 bases, leaving 9 bases of the junction unmatched. Germline values: CDR1 SNHLY, CDR2 FYNNEI. The CDR3 sequence is CASSDLRLAGETQYF. The CDR3 DNA reads as TGTGCCAGCAGCGACCTACGACTAGCGGGCGAGACCCAGTACTTC.

The rearrangement uses TRBV5-1 and TRBJ2-1; TRBD2 aligns across 7 bases. The germline V gene has CDR1 SGHRS and CDR2 YFSETQ. This CDR3 spans 18 amino acids. With 6 bases clipped from V and 0 bases from J, the junction kept 15 bases outside the gene matches. In DNA form, the CDR3 reads TGCGCCAGCAACCTTGCTCGACTAGCTGGGAGCTCCTACAATGAGCAGTTCTTC. As protein: CASNLARLAGSSYNEQFF.

The rearrangement joins TRBV11-2 to TRBJ2-3; weak D call: TRBD2 (5 bases). The CDR3 has 15 amino acids. In germline, CDR1 is SGHAT, CDR2 FQNNGV. The V and J ends lost 6 bases and 0 bases respectively, with 13 bases between them. For the CDR3, the DNA is TGTGCCAGCAGTAGTCTGGAGGAGAGCACAGATACGCAGTATTTT. This gives the protein CASSSLEESTDTQYF. Based on the CDR3 plus reference TRBV11-2 and TRBJ2-3, the full variable domain is EAGVAQSPRYKIIEKRQSVAFWCNPISGHATLYWYQQILGQGPKLLIQFQNNGVVDDSQLPKDRFSAERLKGVDSTLKIQPAKLEDSAVYLCASSSLEESTDTQYFGPGTRLTVL.

This clone was seen a single time. The chain joins TRBV28 to TRBJ2-3, with 9 nucleotides matching TRBD1. Trimming took 3 bases from V and 1 from J; bases not matched to a gene: 5. The germline V gene has CDR1 MDHEN and CDR2 SYDVKM. There are 16 residues in the CDR3. For the CDR3, the DNA is TGTGCCAGCAGTTTTACAGGGGGCGGGGGCACAGATACGCAGTATTTT. It is translated as CASSFTGGGGTDTQYF.

The rearrangement uses TRBV28 and TRBJ2-6; TRBD1 is a possible D gene (6 bases). The length of the CDR3 is 12 residues. CDR1 MDHEN and CDR2 SYDVKM come from the germline V gene. The germline V and J ends were trimmed by 3 bases and 18 bases, with 15 bases remaining between them. CDR3: CASSLRGWGTTF. DNA of the CDR3: TGTGCCAGCAGTTTGAGGGGGTGGGGGACGACTTTC.

The rearrangement joins TRBV27 to TRBJ2-7; TRBD1 agrees at 10 bases. Per germline, CDR1 MNHEY and CDR2 SMNVEV (reference sequence). The V segment lost 1 base and the J segment 0 bases; nucleotides outside the gene matches: 9. The CDR3 runs to 18 residues. This chain's CDR3 is CASSLFPGQGLGSYEQYF. In DNA form, the CDR3 reads TGTGCCAGCAGTTTATTTCCGGGACAGGGGCTCGGCTCCTACGAGCAGTACTTC.

This clone was recorded only once. The genes are TRBV5-1 and TRBJ2-4; D not resolved. This CDR3 region has 16 residues. Germline CDR1 SGHRS, CDR2 YFSETQ. Trimming cost V 0 bases and J 0 bases, with 10 bases left between them. CDR3 loop: CASSLGLVVAKNIQYF. Written as DNA, the CDR3 is TGCGCCAGCAGCTTGGGGCTAGTTGTAGCCAAAAACATTCAGTACTTC.

The chain couples TRBV12-2 to TRBJ1-2; TRBD1, the D gene given by the table, was not confirmed from the DNA. TRBV12-2 is reported as a pseudogene. The CDR3 is 17 residues long. The CDR3 sequence: CASRFRGRGRLRYGYTF. The CDR3 DNA is TGTGCAAGTCGCTTCAGAGGCAGGGGGCGTCTCCGGTATGGCTACACCTTC.

The chain employs TRBV6-5 and TRBJ2-5; the D gene is possibly TRBD1 (6 bases). The CDR3 has 15 residues. CDR1 is MNHEY, CDR2 SVGAGI, per germline. V was pared by 6 bases and J by 6 bases, with 20 bases between. This CDR3 is CASSLGQGGQKTQYF. CDR3 nucleotide sequence: TGTGCCAGCAGCCTTGGACAAGGGGGACAAAAGACCCAGTACTTC.

This clone turned up a few times. The V call is TRBV2, the J call TRBJ1-4; 12 bases are a match to TRBD1. Germline-derived CDR1 and CDR2 are SNHLY and FYNNEI. V shed 6 bases and J 8 bases; nucleotides not matched to a gene: 4. The CDR3 runs 14 residues. The CDR3: CASRAGTGGEKLFF. The CDR3 bases are TGTGCCAGCAGGGCCGGGACAGGGGGCGAAAAACTGTTTTTT.

Written as DNA, the CDR3 is TGTGCCAGCAGTCCTGGCCGGACTAGCGGGAGCCGCGAGACCCAGTACTTC. This encodes CASSPGRTSGSRETQYF. The V gene is TRBV27, the J gene TRBJ2-5; 13 bases align to TRBD2. Germline V gene sequence: CDR1 MNHEY, CDR2 SMNVEV (reference sequence). The CDR3 loop spans 17 amino acids. J lost 5 bases, V lost 5 bases, and 11 bases had no gene match.

This chain uses TRBV7-9 with TRBJ2-7, with 9 bases matching TRBD2. V lost 0 bases, J lost 3 bases, and 12 bases stayed unmatched. Germline loops: CDR1 SEHNR, CDR2 FQNEAQ (reference sequence). CDR3 length: 18 amino acids. CDR3 in DNA: TGTGCCAGCAGCTTAGCTAACGGCGGGAGGGCCCCAGACTACGAGCAGTACTTC. Protein sequence: CASSLANGGRAPDYEQYF.

This CDR3 reads CASSVLGQGAYEQYF. Written as DNA, the CDR3 is TGCGCCAGCAGCGTATTGGGACAGGGGGCGTACGAGCAGTACTTC. The chain joins TRBV5-1 to TRBJ2-7, with 12 bases identical to TRBD1. V was clipped by 4 bases and J by 4 bases; unmatched bases: 6. CDR3 length equals 15 residues. Per germline, CDR1 SGHRS and CDR2 YFSETQ.

The rearrangement uses TRBV29-1 and TRBJ1-4, with 8 bases fitting TRBD1. This CDR3 contains 13 residues. Trimming took 4 bases from V and 8 from J; bases not matched to a gene: 6. CDR1 and CDR2 from the germline V gene are SQVTM and ANQGSEA. The CDR3 sequence is CSVGSGGEEKLFF. The CDR3 bases are TGCAGCGTTGGGTCAGGGGGCGAAGAAAAACTGTTTTTT.

V gene TRBV27 combines with J gene TRBJ1-4; 8 bases line up with TRBD1. CDR3 length equals 14 residues. CDR1 MNHEY and CDR2 SMNVEV come from the germline V gene (reference sequence). The V and J ends lost 4 bases and 4 bases, in that order; junction bases with no gene match: 2. The CDR3 sequence: CASSWTGSNEKLFF. The CDR3 region has the DNA TGTGCCAGCAGTTGGACAGGGAGTAATGAAAAACTGTTTTTT.

Comment on this clone: Other DNA sequences from this sample encode an identical CDR3 as well. The J gene is TRBJ2-3, the V gene TRBV5-1, with 9 bases that match TRBD2. The V gene end was trimmed by 4 bases and the J gene end by 0 bases; junction bases not matched to a gene: 6. The CDR3 is made up of 16 amino acids. CDR1 and CDR2 (germline): SGHRS, YFSETQ. The DNA of the CDR3 is TGCGCCAGCAGCACCGGACTAGCGACCAGCACAGATACGCAGTATTTT. Protein: CASSTGLATSTDTQYF.

This clone was seen a handful of times. V is TRBV7-2 and J is TRBJ2-3; 9 nucleotides agree with TRBD2. This CDR3 contains 16 residues. Germline V gives CDR1 SGHTA, CDR2 FQGNSA. V dropped 1 base and J dropped 2; count of bases not matched to a gene: 4. CDR3 region: CASSLGLAGLTDTQYF. The CDR3 DNA sequence: TGTGCCAGCAGCTTAGGGCTAGCGGGACTCACAGATACGCAGTATTTT.

In this sample, this clone turned up a few times. The gene calls are TRBV9 and TRBJ2-2, with 8 bases aligning to TRBD1. This CDR3 contains 19 residues. The trim removed 0 bases at V and 6 bases at J, leaving 16 bases unmatched. Germline V gene lookup returns CDR1 SGDLS and CDR2 YYNGEE. Written as DNA, the CDR3 is TGTGCCAGCAGCGTAGGTTCGTCTGGAGGACAGGGACCCGCCGGGGAGCTGTTTTTT. Its protein product is CASSVGSSGGQGPAGELFF.

V gene TRBV18 combines with J gene TRBJ2-7; 7 bases are a match to TRBD1. CDR1 is KGHSH, CDR2 LQKENI, per germline. The CDR3 covers 15 residues. Germline trimming cut 1 base from V and 3 bases from J; bases unmatched to any gene: 6. The CDR3 here is CASSPRQGDLYEQYF. CDR3 DNA sequence: TGTGCCAGCTCACCACGTCAGGGGGACCTCTACGAGCAGTACTTC.

V gene TRBV23-1 combines with J gene TRBJ1-5; D is ambiguous. TRBV23-1 carries the ORF label, with uncertain function. The V and J ends lost 0 bases and 4 bases respectively, with 16 bases between them. The CDR3 has 17 residues. CDR3 amino acids: CASSQSRTGGRNQPQHF. CDR3 nucleotide sequence: TGCGCCAGCAGTCAATCGAGAACCGGCGGCAGAAATCAGCCCCAGCATTTT.

The V gene is TRBV7-9, the J gene TRBJ2-3; possibly TRBD2 for D (6 bases). The CDR3 sequence is 14 residues long. V was cut by 5 bases and J by 4 bases, with 13 bases left in between. Germline CDR1 SEHNR, CDR2 FQNEAQ (reference sequence). The CDR3: CASSERGGADTQYF. In DNA, the CDR3 is TGTGCCAGCAGCGAAAGGGGCGGGGCAGATACGCAGTATTTT.

The chain links TRBV18 to TRBJ2-3; 9 positions match TRBD1. Looked up from germline, CDR1 is KGHSH and CDR2 is LQKENI. V shed 1 base, J shed 1 base, and the junction held 6 bases outside the gene matches. The CDR3 covers 17 residues. CDR3 residues: CASSPLGQGVGTDTQYF. The CDR3 DNA reads TGTGCCAGCTCACCACTGGGACAGGGTGTCGGCACAGATACGCAGTATTTT.

The rearrangement joins TRBV5-8 to TRBJ2-3; a weak D match, TRBD2 (5 bases). Germline V gene lookup returns CDR1 SGHTS and CDR2 YDEGEE. This CDR3 has 15 residues. The V and J ends lost 0 bases and 0 bases respectively, with 8 bases between them. The CDR3 sequence is CASSLGGASTDTQYF. The CDR3 bases are TGTGCCAGCAGCTTGGGGGGAGCTAGCACAGATACGCAGTATTTT.

V gene TRBV7-9 combines with J gene TRBJ1-1; D is unclear. The V gene's germline CDR1 is SEHNR and CDR2 FQNEAQ (reference sequence). Trimming left V 0 bases short and J 7 bases short, with 6 bases between. The CDR3 is 12 residues long. CDR3 loop: CASSLAGNEAFF. In nucleotides, the CDR3 is TGTGCCAGCAGCTTAGCCGGTAATGAAGCTTTCTTT. Full variable domain (remainder filled in from reference TRBV7-9 and TRBJ1-1): DTGVSQNPRHKITKRGQNVTFRCDPISEHNRLYWYRQTLGQGPEFLTYFQNEAQLEKSRLLSDRFSAERPKGSFSTLEIQRTEQGDSAMYLCASSLAGNEAFFGQGTRLTVV.

V gene TRBV2 combines with J gene TRBJ2-4; a weak D match, TRBD2 (7 bases). Trimming shortened V by 4 bases and J by 1 base, and 17 bases separated the two germline ends. CDR3 size: 17 residues. Germline V CDR1 and CDR2: SNHLY, FYNNEI. In nucleotides, the CDR3 is TGTGCCAGCAGTGGTACCCCACGGGGGGCGGCCAAAAACATTCAGTACTTC. It encodes CASSGTPRGAAKNIQYF.

Turning to this clone: One end of the junction fails to match germline, which may point to a read error. In the same sample, other DNA sequences code for this CDR3. The chain employs TRBV14 and TRBJ2-2; 9 nucleotides match TRBD1. CDR1 and CDR2 (germline): SGHDN, FVKESK. CDR3 length: 16 amino acids. CDR3 in DNA: TGTGCCAGCAGCCAAACAGGGGGCGGGAACACCGGGGAACTGTTTTTT. It yields the protein CASSQTGGGNTGELFF.

The V and J genes are TRBV27 and TRBJ2-7; D is unresolved. V lost 5 bases, J lost 0 bases, and 11 bases lay in between. This CDR3 is 14 amino acids long. Germline loops: CDR1 MNHEY, CDR2 SMNVEV (reference sequence). CDR3 coding DNA: TGTGCCAGCAGTCATCAGGTATCCTCCTACGAGCAGTACTTC. Protein sequence: CASSHQVSSYEQYF.